The rows below give T cell receptor beta chains drawn from one sample of a study of blood T cell repertoires in COVID-19. Assay used: immunoSEQ multiplex PCR; TCRdb lists only in-frame clones, some missing. The table records 100,000 to 150,000 clones, around four fifths of them present only once. What was sequenced was peripheral blood. These receptors were obtained from a middle-aged man with active or convalescent COVID-19. The CDR3 runs from the conserved cysteine through the conserved F or W. Each record gives: J gene, clone size, D gene, V gene, CDR3 protein, CDR3 DNA. The D gene is left open where the match is weak. Size values are once, few and many counts, or a class for expanded clones, and some rows have none.

TRBJ1-1	once	-	TRBV19	CASSIRGNTEAFF	TGTGCCAGTAGTATACGGGGGAACACTGAAGCTTTCTTT
TRBJ1-2	-	-	TRBV12-3/TRBV12-4	CASGHSDGYTF	TGTGCCAGCGGTCACAGTGATGGCTACACCTTC
TRBJ1-1	-	-	TRBV2	CASKVRGEAFF	TGTGCCAGCAAGGTTCGGGGGGAAGCTTTCTTT
TRBJ2-3	-	TRBD2	TRBV15	CATSQAGGRDTQYF	TGTGCCACCAGTCAAGCGGGGGGCCGGGATACGCAGTATTTT
TRBJ2-2	-	-	TRBV21-1	CASSKDKTSGRQSANTGELFF	TGTGCCAGCAGCAAAGATAAGACTAGCGGGAGACAAAGCGCGAACACCGGGGAGCTGTTTTTT
TRBJ2-2	-	TRBD2	TRBV7-9	CASRRTSGDTGELFF	TGTGCCAGCAGACGTACTAGCGGGGACACCGGGGAGCTGTTTTTT
TRBJ2-5	once	-	TRBV5-5	CASSYRGGGQQQETQYF	TGTGCCAGCAGCTATCGCGGGGGCGGACAACAACAAGAGACCCAGTACTTC
TRBJ2-3	-	-	TRBV5-1	CASSLPIGADTQYF	TGCGCCAGCAGCTTGCCCATTGGAGCAGATACGCAGTATTTT
TRBJ2-2	-	TRBD1	TRBV2	CANLRDRNTGELFF	TGTGCCAACCTCCGGGACAGGAACACCGGGGAGCTGTTTTTT
TRBJ1-2	-	-	TRBV3-1/TRBV3-2	CASSQVASPGGYTF	TGTGCCAGCAGCCAAGTTGCGTCCCCCGGTGGCTACACCTTC
TRBJ1-6	-	-	TRBV30	CAWELPGYNSPLHF	TGTGCCTGGGAGTTGCCAGGGTATAATTCACCCCTCCACTTT
TRBJ1-2	-	-	TRBV2	CASSVGRNYGYTF	TGTGCCAGCAGTGTGGGGCGAAACTATGGCTACACCTTC
TRBJ1-1	few	TRBD1	TRBV9	CASSATGQHPEGHTEAFF	TGTGCCAGCAGCGCCACGGGACAGCATCCCGAGGGGCACACTGAAGCTTTCTTT
TRBJ2-6	many	TRBD1	TRBV7-3	CASSLTTGPRSGANVLTF	TGTGCCAGCAGCTTAACGACAGGGCCTCGCTCTGGGGCCAACGTCCTGACTTTC
TRBJ2-2	-	-	TRBV6-6	CASSRPQTGSSTGELFF	TGTGCCAGCAGTCGCCCCCAGACAGGATCATCAACCGGGGAGCTGTTTTTT
TRBJ1-2	-	TRBD1	TRBV6-5	CASTRDRDFYGYTF	TGTGCCAGCACCCGGGACAGGGACTTCTATGGCTACACCTTC
TRBJ2-3	-	-	TRBV10-2	CASSVPPGNTQYF	TGCGCCAGCAGTGTTCCCCCCGGGAATACGCAGTATTTT
TRBJ1-2	-	TRBD1	TRBV6-5	CASTITGQTNYGYTF	TGTGCCAGCACCATAACGGGACAGACAAACTATGGCTACACCTTC
TRBJ2-7	-	-	TRBV13	CASSLGNYEQYF	TGTGCCAGCAGCTTGGGCAACTACGAGCAGTACTTC
TRBJ2-3	few	-	TRBV6-5	CASKVRADTDTQYF	TGTGCCAGCAAAGTCAGGGCGGACACAGATACGCAGTATTTT
TRBJ1-2	-	-	TRBV13	CASSLGGQPSPTPNYGYTF	TGTGCCAGCAGCTTAGGGGGACAACCCTCCCCTACCCCTAACTATGGCTACACCTTC
TRBJ1-4	-	TRBD1	TRBV6-6	CASSDGTGRNEKLFF	TGTGCCAGCAGCGACGGGACAGGGAGGAATGAAAAACTGTTTTTT
TRBJ1-2	-	TRBD1	TRBV6-5	CASSYQGDYGYTF	TGTGCCAGCAGTTATCAGGGGGACTATGGCTACACCTTC
TRBJ1-2	-	-	TRBV9	CASSVGQNIYGYTF	TGTGCCAGCAGCGTAGGACAGAACATCTATGGCTACACCTTC
TRBJ2-7	-	-	TRBV18	CASSPFPGTTYEQYF	TGTGCCAGCTCACCTTTTCCGGGGACAACCTACGAGCAGTACTTC
TRBJ2-2	few	-	TRBV7-9	CASSLASSTGELFF	TGTGCCAGCAGCTTAGCTAGCAGCACCGGGGAGCTGTTTTTT
TRBJ1-4	-	-	TRBV14	CASSAVGDTLNEKLFF	TGTGCCAGCAGCGCGGTCGGGGATACCCTTAATGAAAAACTGTTTTTT
TRBJ2-1	-	-	TRBV5-6	CASSLLVEQFF	TGTGCCAGCAGCTTGTTAGTTGAGCAGTTCTTC
TRBJ2-5	-	TRBD2	TRBV18	CASSLTSGEETQYF	TGTGCCAGCTCACTAACTAGCGGCGAAGAGACCCAGTACTTC
TRBJ2-2	-	TRBD2	TRBV5-8	CASILGSTRGDTGELFF	TGTGCCAGCATTCTTGGGAGTACGCGGGGGGACACCGGGGAGCTGTTTTTT